The 17 T cell receptor beta chains below were found in one sample sequenced in a study of blood T cells in healthy people across ages. Through a sample-barcoded 5' primer and a J-beta primer mix, a second PCR was run for roughly 6 to 12 cycles. TCRdb re-called the 5' RACE reads with MiXCR, one entry per CDR3 protein. The sample lists about 650,000 distinct CDR3 sequences; less than 40% were seen once. The source material was blood. These receptor sequences come from a woman over 75 in good health.

In this sample, this clonotype turned up many times. This rearrangement joins TRBV6-2 or TRBV6-3 to TRBJ1-1; 7 bases are shared with TRBD1. V lost 10 bases, J lost 6 bases, and 11 bases stayed unmatched. The CDR3 has 13 amino acids. CDR1 is MNHEY, CDR2 SVGEGT, per germline. CDR3 coding DNA: TGTGCCATTCGGGAGACAGGGATCGCTGAAGCTTTCTTT. Amino acids: CAIRETGIAEAFF.

This clonotype showed up many times. The chain employs TRBV3-1 and TRBJ2-7, with D uncertain. Germline CDR1 is LGHDT and CDR2 is YNNKEL (reference sequence). Trimming removed 0 bases from V and 2 bases from J, with 8 bases in between. This CDR3 comprises 14 residues. The DNA of the CDR3 is TGTGCCAGCAGCCAAGATATGACCACCTACGAGCAGTACTTC. Translation: CASSQDMTTYEQYF.

As to this clonotype: A clone one base away is much larger, so this may be a read error. This chain links TRBV6-1 with TRBJ2-7; 7 bases line up with TRBD2. J lost 7 bases, V lost 0 bases, and 9 bases had no gene match. The CDR3 extends over 15 amino acids. The germline V gene encodes CDR1 MNHNS and CDR2 SASEGT. CDR3 bases: TGTGCCAGCAGTGAAGCAGGACTAGTATACAATGAGCAGTACTTC. Translating gives CASSEAGLVYNEQYF.

In this sample, this clonotype turned up many times. The J gene is TRBJ2-2, the V gene TRBV28; tentatively, D is TRBD1 (6 bases). Germline V gene sequence: CDR1 MDHEN, CDR2 SYDVKM. CDR3 length equals 13 residues. The ends were cut back, 6 bases at V and 7 bases at J, with 12 bases in the middle. The CDR3 sequence is CASSTRGIGELFF. CDR3 nucleotide sequence: TGTGCCAGCAGCACTAGGGGGATCGGGGAGCTGTTTTTT.

This clonotype was counted a few times. The chain joins TRBV27 to TRBJ1-2, with 11 bases fitting TRBD1. The CDR3 loop spans 14 amino acids. Germline CDR1 reads MNHEY; CDR2 reads SMNVEV (reference sequence). The junction had 8 bases not matched to a gene; V was cut back by 7 bases and J by 7 bases. CDR3 DNA: TGTGCCAGCATCGGGACAGGGGGGGTCGGTGGCTACACCTTC. Amino acids: CASIGTGGVGGYTF.

Here the CDR3 reads CASSENRSKSYTF. The DNA of the CDR3 is TGTGCCAGCAGTGAAAACAGGAGTAAGAGCTACACCTTC. The chain joins TRBV6-1 to TRBJ1-2, with D possibly being TRBD1 (5 bases). CDR1 and CDR2 (germline): MNHNS, SASEGT. The CDR3 runs to 13 residues. V lost 2 bases to trimming and J lost 9 bases, with 13 bases between them.

With regard to this clonotype: One base away lies a much larger clone, so this may be a sequencing read error. The rearrangement joins TRBV14 to TRBJ2-3; a weak D match, TRBD2 (5 bases). Germline V gene sequence: CDR1 SGHDN, CDR2 FVKESK. The CDR3 loop spans 13 amino acids. The CDR3 DNA sequence: TGTGCCAGCAGCCCGGGGAACACAGATATGCAGTATTTT. Amino acid sequence: CASSPGNTDMQYF. The variable domain in full, with the rest retrieved from reference TRBV14 and TRBJ2-3, is EAGVTQFPSHSVIEKGQTVTLRCDPISGHDNLYWYRRVMGKEIKFLLHFVKESKQDESGMPNNRFLAERTGGTYSTLKVQPAELEDSGVYFCASSPGNTDMQYFGPGTRLTVL.

This clonotype was detected only a few times. A much larger clone lies a single base off, so this may be a read error. V usage is TRBV29-1 and J usage is TRBJ2-7; D is possibly TRBD1 (7 bases). The CDR3 runs to 14 residues. The germline V gene encodes CDR1 SQVTM and CDR2 ANQGSEA. V lost 4 bases to trimming and J lost 7 bases, with 20 bases between them. The CDR3, as DNA: TGCAGCGTTGGACAGGGAGGAGGCTACAATGAGCAGTACTTC. It codes for CSVGQGGGYNEQYF.

V and J are TRBV29-1 and TRBJ2-7; TRBD2 agrees at 9 bases. With V trimmed by 2 bases and J by 3 bases, 2 bases remained unmatched. From germline, CDR1 is SQVTM and CDR2 ANQGSEA. The CDR3 covers 13 residues. CDR3 in amino acids: CSVEIAGVYEQYF. CDR3 nucleotides: TGCAGCGTTGAAATAGCGGGAGTCTACGAGCAGTACTTC.

There are many counts of this clonotype. The chain carries TRBV20-1 and TRBJ2-7, with 11 positions matching TRBD1. The CDR3 totals 16 residues. The germline V gene encodes CDR1 DFQATT and CDR2 SNEGSKA (reference sequence). V lost 7 bases to trimming and J lost 0 bases; unmatched junction nucleotides: 11. CDR3 in amino acids: CSVEAGTGGISYEQYF. As DNA, the CDR3 is TGCAGTGTTGAAGCCGGGACAGGGGGGATCTCCTACGAGCAGTACTTC.

The CDR3 bases are TGCAGTGCTAGAGATCCCCGGGGACTAGCGGGAGTAAATGAGCAGTTCTTC. It encodes CSARDPRGLAGVNEQFF. V and J are TRBV20-1 and TRBJ2-1; 14 bases align to TRBD2. Germline lookup yields CDR1 DFQATT and CDR2 SNEGSKA (reference sequence). The trim removed 0 bases at V and 7 bases at J, leaving 8 bases unmatched. The CDR3 runs to 17 residues.

The chain is built from TRBV20-1 and TRBJ1-4; 8 bases are a match to TRBD1. The V gene end was trimmed by 6 bases and the J gene end by 7 bases; junction bases not matched to a gene: 7. CDR1 is DFQATT, CDR2 SNEGSKA, per germline (reference sequence). The CDR3 is 13 amino acids. CDR3 loop: CSARQTGAEKLFF. The CDR3 DNA sequence: TGCAGTGCGAGACAGACAGGGGCTGAAAAACTGTTTTTT.

This clonotype was seen only a few times. V and J are TRBV20-1 and TRBJ1-1; D unresolved. This CDR3 comprises 11 residues. CDR1 DFQATT and CDR2 SNEGSKA come from the germline V gene (reference sequence). Trimming took 6 bases from V and 0 from J, leaving 5 bases between them. CDR3 region: CSARVNTEAFF. The CDR3 DNA sequence: TGCAGTGCCCGGGTGAACACTGAAGCTTTCTTT.

The table lists this clonotype with many counts. The CDR3 region has the DNA TGCGCCAGCAGCTTGGACAGATCCCGGGGAGATACGCAGTATTTT. Protein sequence: CASSLDRSRGDTQYF. The chain recombines TRBV5-1 with TRBJ2-3, with D possibly being TRBD2 (5 bases). The CDR3 loop spans 15 amino acids. V was trimmed by 0 bases and J by 5 bases, leaving 13 bases between them. Germline CDR1 reads SGHRS; CDR2 reads YFSETQ. Using reference TRBV5-1 and TRBJ2-3 for the parts outside the CDR3, the full variable domain is KAGVTQTPRYLIKTRGQQVTLSCSPISGHRSVSWYQQTPGQGLQFLFEYFSETQRNKGNFPGRFSGRQFSNSRSEMNVSTLELGDSALYLCASSLDRSRGDTQYFGPGTRLTVL.

The chain recombines TRBV13 with TRBJ1-1, with a weak D call TRBD1 (5 bases). Germline lookup yields CDR1 PRHDT and CDR2 FYEKMQ (reference sequence). The CDR3 sequence is 16 residues long. V shed 5 bases and J shed 6 bases, with 22 bases lying between them. The CDR3 sequence is CASSQNHDSRIAEAFF. The CDR3 coding sequence is TGTGCCAGCAGCCAGAACCACGACAGTAGGATCGCTGAAGCTTTCTTT.

This clonotype has a count of ten or more. V is TRBV4-2 and J is TRBJ2-5, with D maybe TRBD2 (5 bases). The length of the CDR3 is 15 residues. V was clipped by 2 bases and J by 3 bases, with 13 bases between them. CDR1 LGHNA and CDR2 YNFKEQ come from the germline V gene. Here the CDR3 reads CASSQRTGIKETQYF. As DNA, the CDR3 is TGTGCCAGCAGCCAACGGACCGGGATCAAAGAGACCCAGTACTTC.

The chain combines TRBV6-1 with TRBJ2-2; D assignment may be TRBD1 or TRBD2 (5 bases each). Germline assignment: CDR1 MNHNS and CDR2 SASEGT. The CDR3 is 18 residues long. Trimming shortened V by 7 bases and J by 3 bases, and 24 bases separated the two germline ends. The CDR3 here is CASNKKEVGAVHTGELFF. The CDR3 DNA is TGTGCCAGCAATAAAAAGGAGGTTGGGGCAGTCCACACCGGGGAGCTGTTTTTT.